The TCR beta chain described here comes from a study of T cell changes during pregnancy in multiple sclerosis. The CDR3 is 15 residues long. Per germline, CDR1 SGHAT and CDR2 FQNNGV. V lost 1 base to trimming and J lost 5 bases, with 13 bases between them. The repertoire was sequenced with immunoSEQ multiplex PCR; TCRdb's copy has only in-frame clones and lacks some. This sample has roughly 42,000 clones, with roughly nine tenths found just once. This receptor was identified in a female donor with multiple sclerosis, enrolled in a pregnancy study. The sample was CD4+ T cells from peripheral blood mononuclear cells, taken before pregnancy. The gene calls are TRBV11-2 and TRBJ2-3; weak D call: TRBD1 (6 bases). The CDR3 region is CASSLAGALIDTQYF. The CDR3, as DNA: TGTGCCAGCAGCTTAGCAGGGGCCCTAATAGATACGCAGTATTTT.